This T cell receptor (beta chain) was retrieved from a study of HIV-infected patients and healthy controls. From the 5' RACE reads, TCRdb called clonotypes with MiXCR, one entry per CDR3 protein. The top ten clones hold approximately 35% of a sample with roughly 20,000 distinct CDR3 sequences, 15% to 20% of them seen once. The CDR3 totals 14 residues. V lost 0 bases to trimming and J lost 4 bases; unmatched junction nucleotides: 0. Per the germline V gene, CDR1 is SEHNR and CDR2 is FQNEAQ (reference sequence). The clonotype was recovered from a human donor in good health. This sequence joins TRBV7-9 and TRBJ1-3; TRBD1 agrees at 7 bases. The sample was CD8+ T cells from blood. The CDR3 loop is CASSLAGQGNTIYF. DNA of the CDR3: TGTGCCAGCAGCTTAGCGGGACAGGGAAACACCATATATTTT. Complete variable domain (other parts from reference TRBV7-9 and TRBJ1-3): DTGVSQNPRHKITKRGQNVTFRCDPISEHNRLYWYRQTLGQGPEFLTYFQNEAQLEKSRLLSDRFSAERPKGSFSTLEIQRTEQGDSAMYLCASSLAGQGNTIYFGEGSWLTVV.